The 26 T cell receptor beta chains below come from one sample, sequenced in a study of cytomegalovirus exposure and HLA in healthy donors. Both 60 Vbeta primers and 13 Jbeta primers went into the PCR. The method was immunoSEQ multiplex PCR; TCRdb's version includes in-frame clones alone and lacks a portion of them. The sample holds 150,000 to 200,000 clones; roughly 85% are singletons and the top ten take approximately 2.1%. The sample taken for sequencing was PBMCs. These receptors came from a woman between 45 and 65 years old in good health and CMV-seronegative.

V usage is TRBV11-2 and J usage is TRBJ2-5; perhaps TRBD1 as D (5 bases). CDR1 is SGHAT and CDR2 is FQNNGV in the germline V gene. V shed 2 bases and J shed 4 bases, with 5 bases lying between them. The CDR3 runs to 12 residues. The CDR3 sequence is CASSLRGETQYF. CDR3 DNA: TGTGCCAGCAGCTTAAGGGGAGAGACCCAGTACTTC.

The J gene is TRBJ1-1, the V gene TRBV5-4; D is unresolved. Per germline, CDR1 SGHNT and CDR2 YYREEE (reference sequence). The length of the CDR3 is 15 residues. The V and J ends lost 0 bases and 2 bases respectively, with 11 bases between them. Here the CDR3 DNA reads TGTGCCAGCAGCTTGGGGCAGTCGCTTAACACTGAAGCTTTCTTT. Residues: CASSLGQSLNTEAFF.

This chain uses TRBV6-6 with TRBJ2-7; TRBD1 agrees at 7 bases. Germline CDR1 reads MNHNY; CDR2 reads SVGAGI (reference sequence). V lost 2 bases, J lost 3 bases, and 10 bases stayed unmatched. The CDR3 covers 16 residues. The CDR3, as DNA: TGTGCCAGCAGTTACCCAACTAGGGGGCTCGTCTACGAGCAGTACTTC. Its translation is CASSYPTRGLVYEQYF.

The rearrangement links TRBV5-6 to TRBJ2-5; 8 nucleotides match TRBD2. The assigned J gene may be wrong: the sequence end matches TRBJ2-7 better. The CDR3 runs 15 residues. Germline V CDR1 and CDR2: SGHDT, YYEEEE. The CDR3 DNA is TGTGCCAGCAGCTACGTCAGCGGGAGCGACAACGAGCAGTACTTC. Protein: CASSYVSGSDNEQYF.

The genes are TRBV7-9 and TRBJ1-3; D gene unclear. V dropped 4 bases and J dropped 0 bases, with 13 bases sitting between them. The CDR3 has 16 amino acids. Per germline, CDR1 SEHNR and CDR2 FQNEAQ (reference sequence). CDR3 region: CASSSSDGDSGNTIYF. For the CDR3, the DNA is TGTGCCAGCAGCTCCTCTGACGGGGACTCTGGAAACACCATATATTTT.

In DNA form, the CDR3 reads TGTGCCAGCAGCTTAGGAGGTATTAGCGGATACGAGCAGTACTTC. This encodes CASSLGGISGYEQYF. V gene TRBV11-1 combines with J gene TRBJ2-7; D might be TRBD2 (6 bases). The germline gives CDR1 SGHAT, CDR2 FQDESV (reference sequence). Deletions cut 1 base from V and 4 bases from J, with 14 bases between. CDR3 length: 15 residues.

The CDR3 nucleotides read TGTGCCAGCAGCCAAGGTCCGGGGGGTGGGTCGGCCCAGCATTTT. Its translation is CASSQGPGGGSAQHF. The rearrangement uses TRBV4-2 and TRBJ1-5; a possible D gene is TRBD1 (5 bases). This CDR3 has 15 residues. The V gene's germline CDR1 is LGHNA and CDR2 YNFKEQ. Between the trimmed V and J ends, which lost 1 base and 11 bases, there was a span of 18 bases.

This clone showed up just once. The V and J genes are TRBV4-1 and TRBJ2-6; TRBD2 matches at 11 bases. The CDR3 runs 19 residues. Germline V gene lookup returns CDR1 MGHRA and CDR2 YSYEKL. With 4 bases clipped from V and 0 bases from J, the junction kept 8 bases outside the gene matches. Here the CDR3 reads CASSPSGTSGVSGANVLTF. CDR3 bases: TGCGCCAGCAGCCCCAGCGGGACTAGCGGAGTCTCTGGGGCCAACGTCCTGACTTTC.

This sequence joins TRBV4-3 and TRBJ2-7, with TRBD1 as a possible D gene (5 bases). CDR3 length equals 14 residues. Germline V gives CDR1 LGHNA, CDR2 YSLEER. Trimming took 1 base from V and 0 from J, leaving 7 bases between them. The CDR3 nucleotides are TGCGCCAGCAGCCAAGGGGGCAACTCCTACGAGCAGTACTTC. It specifies CASSQGGNSYEQYF.

V usage is TRBV11-2 and J usage is TRBJ2-7, with a possible D match to TRBD2 (5 bases). This CDR3 spans 15 amino acids. CDR1 is SGHAT, CDR2 FQNNGV, per germline. The V end lost 2 bases, the J end lost 0 bases, and 11 bases lay between the germline ends. CDR3 sequence reads: CASSLIFGSSYEQYF. The CDR3 region has the DNA TGTGCCAGCAGCTTAATTTTTGGGAGCTCCTACGAGCAGTACTTC.

The rearrangement uses TRBV5-1 and TRBJ1-2; a possible D gene is TRBD1 (5 bases). V was shortened by 2 bases and J by 2 bases, with 13 bases between the two germline ends. CDR1 is SGHRS and CDR2 is YFSETQ in the germline V gene. The CDR3 consists of 15 residues. The CDR3 loop reads CASSFDSPTNYGYTF. The CDR3 DNA follows: TGCGCCAGCAGCTTTGACAGTCCGACGAACTATGGCTACACCTTC.

The chain employs TRBV25-1 and TRBJ2-3; D call uncertain. Trimming left V 5 bases short and J 9 bases short, with 9 bases between. The CDR3 is 11 amino acids. The germline gives CDR1 MGHDK, CDR2 SYGVNS. The CDR3 loop is CASSPLETQYF. CDR3 in DNA: TGTGCCAGCAGTCCCCTTGAGACGCAGTATTTT. Full variable domain (outside the CDR3, taken from reference TRBV25-1 and TRBJ2-3): EADIYQTPRYLVIGTGKKITLECSQTMGHDKMYWYQQDPGMELHLIHYSYGVNSTEKGDLSSESTVSRIRTEHFPLTLESARPSHTSQYLCASSPLETQYFGPGTRLTVL.

V gene TRBV6-6 combines with J gene TRBJ2-2, with 7 bases lining up with TRBD2. V was pared by 7 bases and J by 5 bases, with 7 bases of the junction left unmatched. Germline V lookup: CDR1 MNHNY, CDR2 SVGAGI (reference sequence). The CDR3 runs to 14 residues. The CDR3 loop reads CASTRVSGTGELFF. The DNA for the CDR3 is TGTGCCAGCACTAGGGTTAGCGGGACCGGGGAGCTGTTTTTT.

The rearrangement links TRBV28 to TRBJ2-2; 7 bases are a match to TRBD1. The length of the CDR3 is 21 residues. Germline V gene data show CDR1 as MDHEN and CDR2 as SYDVKM. V lost 1 base to trimming and J lost 0 bases; unmatched junction nucleotides: 17. CDR3 region: CASSLFGRTGGEGSNTGELFF. The CDR3 DNA reads TGTGCCAGCAGTTTATTTGGTCGGACAGGAGGAGAGGGCTCGAACACCGGGGAGCTGTTTTTT.

The chain has TRBV6-1 and TRBJ1-2; 7 bases agree with TRBD1. The trim removed 3 bases at V and 8 bases at J, leaving 6 bases unmatched. Germline V gene lookup returns CDR1 MNHNS and CDR2 SASEGT. The CDR3 sequence is 13 residues long. The CDR3 spells CASSDRQGGGYTF. The DNA for the CDR3 is TGTGCCAGCAGTGACCGACAGGGAGGAGGCTACACCTTC.

The chain employs TRBV5-4 and TRBJ1-1, with D possibly being TRBD1 (5 bases). CDR3 length: 15 amino acids. Germline CDR1 reads SGHNT; CDR2 reads YYREEE (reference sequence). The ends were cut back, 0 bases at V and 0 bases at J, with 9 bases in the middle. The CDR3 sequence is CASSLGGEVNTEAFF. CDR3 sequence (DNA): TGTGCCAGCAGCTTGGGAGGGGAGGTGAACACTGAAGCTTTCTTT.

J is TRBJ2-2 and V is TRBV2; 10 bases map to TRBD2. Germline V gene data show CDR1 as SNHLY and CDR2 as FYNNEI. V gave up 6 bases and J gave up 5 bases; unmatched junction bases: 3. The CDR3 consists of 14 residues. In nucleotides, the CDR3 is TGTGCCAGCAGGACTAGCGGGCAAACCGGGGAGCTGTTTTTT. Protein product: CASRTSGQTGELFF. The whole variable domain, filled in from reference TRBV2 and TRBJ2-2, reads EPEVTQTPSHQVTQMGQEVILRCVPISNHLYFYWYRQILGQKVEFLVSFYNNEISEKSEIFDDQFSVERPDGSNFTLKIRSTKLEDSAMYFCASRTSGQTGELFFGEGSRLTVL.

This rearrangement joins TRBV14 to TRBJ1-4, with D perhaps matching TRBD1 (6 bases). CDR1 and CDR2 from the germline V gene are SGHDN and FVKESK. CDR3 size: 15 residues. The V gene lost 1 base and the J gene lost 7 bases, with 13 bases spanning the gap. For the CDR3, the DNA is TGTGCCAGCAGCCAAGGGGACAAGCGGCGTGAAAAACTGTTTTTT. Translating it yields CASSQGDKRREKLFF.

The J gene is TRBJ2-7, the V gene TRBV30; TRBD1 matches 8 bases. Germline CDR1 reads GTSNPN; CDR2 reads SVGIG (reference sequence). The CDR3 is 13 amino acids. The J segment lost 6 bases and the V segment lost 0 bases, leaving 4 bases of the junction unmatched. The CDR3 nucleotides are TGTGCCTGGAGTGTACGACAGGGGCGCGAGCAGTACTTC. It codes for CAWSVRQGREQYF.

The chain uses TRBV7-9 and TRBJ1-2; TRBD1 aligns across 8 bases. The V gene's germline CDR1 is SEHNR and CDR2 FQNEAQ (reference sequence). This CDR3 has 14 residues. The junction had 9 bases not matched to a gene; V was cut back by 5 bases and J by 7 bases. Here the CDR3 reads CASSIHQGAIGYTF. In DNA form, the CDR3 reads TGTGCCAGCAGCATTCACCAGGGGGCTATTGGCTACACCTTC.

The chain has TRBV28 and TRBJ2-7; D gene ambiguous. CDR1 and CDR2 (germline): MDHEN, SYDVKM. The CDR3 sequence is 12 residues long. V lost 6 bases and J lost 0, with 6 bases in between. CDR3 sequence (DNA): TGTGCCAGCAGCTACCTCTCCTACGAGCAGTACTTC. This sequence encodes CASSYLSYEQYF.

The J gene is TRBJ1-2, the V gene TRBV4-3; D remains unclear. V lost 4 bases and J lost 8, with 17 bases in between. Per the germline V gene, CDR1 is LGHNA and CDR2 is YSLEER. This CDR3 contains 14 residues. In DNA form, the CDR3 reads TGCGCCAGCAGCCGCTCGCGACAATCGGAAGGCTACACCTTC. Translated: CASSRSRQSEGYTF.

The chain uses TRBV28 and TRBJ2-3, with a possible D match to TRBD1 (6 bases). The germline V and J ends were trimmed by 3 bases and 8 bases, with 18 bases remaining between them. From germline, CDR1 is MDHEN and CDR2 SYDVKM. The CDR3 is 15 amino acids. This CDR3 is CASSFSGNRAATQYF. The CDR3 coding sequence is TGTGCCAGCAGTTTCTCGGGGAACAGGGCAGCTACGCAGTATTTT.

The chain combines TRBV4-1 with TRBJ2-1; D may be TRBD2 (7 bases). Trimming took off 4 bases at V and 2 bases at J, with 15 bases between the two ends. CDR1 and CDR2 from the germline V gene are MGHRA and YSYEKL. The CDR3 is 16 residues long. The CDR3 here is CASSRTGGPPYNEQFF. CDR3 nucleotides: TGCGCCAGCAGCCGCACGGGGGGCCCCCCCTACAATGAGCAGTTCTTC.

The chain is built from TRBV28 and TRBJ1-3, with D perhaps matching TRBD1 (6 bases). The germline V gene has CDR1 MDHEN and CDR2 SYDVKM. V was trimmed by 8 bases and J by 5 bases, leaving 10 bases between them. There are 12 residues in the CDR3. CDR3 sequence (DNA): TGTGCCAGCCTGGACAGTAGAAACACCATATATTTT. It is translated as CASLDSRNTIYF.

V gene TRBV2 combines with J gene TRBJ2-4, with 8 bases fitting TRBD1. This CDR3 comprises 14 residues. V trimming: 4 bases; J trimming: 8 bases; junction bases outside the gene matches: 7. Germline V lookup: CDR1 SNHLY, CDR2 FYNNEI. In DNA form, the CDR3 reads TGTGCCAGCAGTGTCGGACAGGGTCTGTACATTCAGTACTTC. Its protein product is CASSVGQGLYIQYF.